This T cell receptor (beta chain) was profiled in a study of CD8+ T cells in alopecia areata. Study observations and caveats: It was lesional scalp, especially alopecia totalis/universalis, that showed higher clonality than normal scalp.

This clone was recorded a few times. Its antigen is not identified. The CDR3 loop spans 11 amino acids. The ends were cut back, 5 bases at V and 7 bases at J, with 9 bases in the middle. Germline V gene data show CDR1 as SGHAT and CDR2 as FQNNGV. After isolation, RNA underwent reverse transcription to generate cDNA as the sequencing template. Assay: immunoSEQ multiplex PCR; the TCRdb copy retains only in-frame clones and omits some. The data contain more than 90,000 clones, approximately 58% of them singletons. This receptor was taken from a human donor in good health. Sequenced sample: CD4+ T cells sorted from blood. This rearrangement joins TRBV11-2 to TRBJ2-7; D gene uncertain. The chain's CDR3 is CASSRVREQYF. Here the CDR3 DNA reads TGTGCCAGCAGCAGGGTGCGGGAGCAGTACTTC.